Following are 9 T cell receptor beta chains from one sample sequenced in a study of blood T cell repertoires in COVID-19. Using immunoSEQ multiplex PCR, the repertoire was profiled, and TCRdb retains in-frame clones only, with some absent. The sample has about 250,000 clones, roughly 80% seen once. Sequences were obtained from PBMCs or T cells enriched from blood (not recorded which). The receptor source for this set is a man aged 40-49 years who had been exposed to COVID-19.

The chain has TRBV9 and TRBJ2-1; 13 nucleotides line up with TRBD2. The V gene's germline CDR1 is SGDLS and CDR2 YYNGEE. The trim removed 4 bases at V and 8 bases at J, leaving 9 bases unmatched. This CDR3 region has 16 residues. CDR3 in amino acids: CASSTRTSGSEDEQFF. CDR3 coding DNA: TGTGCCAGCAGCACCCGGACTAGCGGGAGCGAGGATGAGCAGTTCTTC.

The chain employs TRBV6-5 and TRBJ2-7; tentative D call: TRBD1 (6 bases). Trimming pared 6 bases from V and 2 bases from J, leaving 8 bases between. Per germline, CDR1 MNHEY and CDR2 SVGAGI. CDR3 length equals 12 residues. The CDR3 loop reads CASRGQAYEQYF. CDR3 coding DNA: TGTGCCAGCAGGGGACAAGCCTACGAGCAGTACTTC.

The J gene is TRBJ2-3, the V gene TRBV11-2, with D possibly being TRBD1 (5 bases). V lost 0 bases and J lost 11, with 15 bases in between. The CDR3 sequence is 14 residues long. In germline, CDR1 is SGHAT, CDR2 FQNNGV. In DNA, the CDR3 is TGTGCCAGCAGCTTAGATCTGGGGCAGGGTGAGCAGTATTTT. Translated: CASSLDLGQGEQYF. Looking up the rest from reference TRBV11-2 and TRBJ2-3 gives the full variable domain: EAGVAQSPRYKIIEKRQSVAFWCNPISGHATLYWYQQILGQGPKLLIQFQNNGVVDDSQLPKDRFSAERLKGVDSTLKIQPAKLEDSAVYLCASSLDLGQGEQYFGPGTRLTVL.

V and J are TRBV29-1 and TRBJ2-1; D gene ambiguous. V gave up 4 bases and J gave up 6 bases, with 16 bases separating them. In germline, CDR1 is SQVTM, CDR2 ANQGSEA. This CDR3 contains 14 residues. CDR3 sequence (DNA): TGCAGCGTTGTACCCGGAACAGCCCCCAATGAGCAGTTCTTC. Translated, it gives CSVVPGTAPNEQFF.

This clone has only a few counts. At one of its ends the junction is not consistent with the germline gene, which may arise from a read error. The CDR3, as DNA: TGTGCTAGCAGCTTAGCCCTAGCGGGAGTCGGTGATACGCAGTATTTT. Encoded protein: CASSLALAGVGDTQYF. V is TRBV7-7 and J is TRBJ2-3, with TRBD2 matching over 10 bases. This CDR3 has 16 residues. CDR1 is SSHAT and CDR2 is FNYEAQ in the germline V gene (reference sequence). Full variable domain (outside the CDR3, taken from reference TRBV7-7 and TRBJ2-3): GAGVSQSPRYKVTKRGQDVTLRCDPISSHATLYWYQQALGQGPEFLTYFNYEAQPDKSGLPSDRFSAERPEGSISTLTIQRTEQRDSAMYRCASSLALAGVGDTQYFGPGTRLTVL.

The count of this clone is one. This rearrangement joins TRBV10-3 to TRBJ2-7; D remains unclear. Per the germline V gene, CDR1 is ENHRY and CDR2 is SYGVKD. Trimming cost V 6 bases and J 0 bases, with 9 bases left between them. This CDR3 has 13 amino acids. This CDR3 reads CAIRVGDSYEQYF. The CDR3 nucleotides read TGTGCCATCAGGGTGGGCGACTCCTACGAGCAGTACTTC.

The chain joins TRBV5-6 to TRBJ1-2, with a weak D call TRBD1 (5 bases). V was trimmed by 0 bases and J by 7 bases, leaving 16 bases between them. Germline V gene sequence: CDR1 SGHDT, CDR2 YYEEEE. The CDR3 contains 15 residues. The CDR3 spells CASSLGSDSLVGYTF. CDR3 nucleotides: TGTGCCAGCAGCTTGGGGTCCGACAGCTTGGTTGGCTACACCTTC.

The genes are TRBV10-1 and TRBJ1-1; D remains ambiguous. CDR3 size: 15 residues. Looked up from germline, CDR1 is WNHNN and CDR2 is SYGVQD (reference sequence). With 0 bases removed from V and 0 bases from J, the gap between germline ends came to 8 bases. CDR3 nucleotide sequence: TGCGCCAGCAGTGAGTCTCACATAATGAACACTGAAGCTTTCTTT. Translation: CASSESHIMNTEAFF.

V usage is TRBV7-2 and J usage is TRBJ1-2; no firm D call. Germline CDR1 and CDR2: SGHTA and FQGNSA. Trimming removed 3 bases at V and 5 bases at J, with 13 bases between. CDR3 size: 14 residues. Here the CDR3 DNA reads TGTGCCAGCAGCTTTTACTCCGGTAGTTATGGCTACACCTTC. This codes for CASSFYSGSYGYTF.